The 30 T cell receptor beta chains below were found in one sample sequenced in a study of cytomegalovirus exposure and HLA in healthy donors. Primers for the PCR totalled 60 Vbeta and 13 Jbeta. The assay was immunoSEQ multiplex PCR, and TCRdb's table has in-frame clones only and misses some. This sample has tens of thousands of clones, with about 79% found just once. The source material was PBMCs. All receptors come from a male donor in good health and CMV-seropositive.

V and J are TRBV5-1 and TRBJ1-1, with 9 bases identical to TRBD1. Germline CDR1 is SGHRS and CDR2 is YFSETQ. Trimming cost V 3 bases and J 4 bases; bases outside gene matches: 4. The CDR3 is 14 amino acids. The CDR3 DNA follows: TGCGCCAGCAGCTGGGGACAGGGAGTCACTGAAGCTTTCTTT. Translating it yields CASSWGQGVTEAFF.

A few counts support this clone. The chain employs TRBV14 and TRBJ2-1, with 10 bases aligning to TRBD2. J lost 8 bases, V lost 1 base, and 8 bases had no gene match. The CDR3 length is 16 residues. Germline CDR1 SGHDN, CDR2 FVKESK. CDR3 protein: CASSQVALAGVYEQFF. The CDR3 coding sequence is TGTGCCAGCAGCCAAGTCGCCCTAGCGGGAGTGTATGAGCAGTTCTTC. The full variable domain, with the rest looked up from reference TRBV14 and TRBJ2-1, is EAGVTQFPSHSVIEKGQTVTLRCDPISGHDNLYWYRRVMGKEIKFLLHFVKESKQDESGMPNNRFLAERTGGTYSTLKVQPAELEDSGVYFCASSQVALAGVYEQFFGPGTRLTVL.

J is TRBJ1-1 and V is TRBV9, with D tentatively TRBD1 (5 bases). This CDR3 region has 14 residues. CDR1 SGDLS and CDR2 YYNGEE come from the germline V gene. Trimming stripped 0 bases from V and 1 base from J, with 7 bases between. Written as DNA, the CDR3 is TGTGCCAGCAGCGTAGCGACAGCGAACACTGAAGCTTTCTTT. Residues: CASSVATANTEAFF.

The chain employs TRBV19 and TRBJ1-3, with D perhaps TRBD1 (6 bases). Germline-derived CDR1 and CDR2 are LNHDA and SQIVND (reference sequence). Trimming took off 5 bases at V and 2 bases at J, with 13 bases between the two ends. The CDR3 length is 15 residues. This CDR3 reads CASSLWGQAGNTIYF. The CDR3 DNA reads as TGTGCCAGTAGTTTGTGGGGGCAGGCTGGAAACACCATATATTTT.

The gene calls are TRBV30 and TRBJ1-2, with D uncertain. CDR1 and CDR2 from the germline V gene are GTSNPN and SVGIG (reference sequence). The CDR3 is 11 amino acids. Trimming took 3 bases from V and 7 from J, leaving 9 bases between them. For the CDR3, the DNA is TGTGCCTGGAGAGTTATCAGTGGCTACACCTTC. Translated, it gives CAWRVISGYTF. The full variable domain, with the rest looked up from reference TRBV30 and TRBJ1-2, is SQTIHQWPATLVQPVGSPLSLECTVEGTSNPNLYWYRQAAGRGLQLLFYSVGIGQISSEVPQNLSASRPQDRQFILSSKKLLLSDSGFYLCAWRVISGYTFGSGTRLTVV.

This chain connects TRBV7-9 to TRBJ1-1, with D possibly being TRBD1 (6 bases). The V gene lost 2 bases and the J gene lost 1 base, with 14 bases spanning the gap. Germline-derived CDR1 and CDR2 are SEHNR and FQNEAQ (reference sequence). The CDR3 spans 16 residues. The CDR3 coding sequence is TGTGCCAGCAGCTTATTAAGGACAGTGTGGAACACTGAAGCTTTCTTT. Translated: CASSLLRTVWNTEAFF.

The J gene is TRBJ2-3, the V gene TRBV5-5; D possibly corresponds to TRBD1 (5 bases). The CDR3 is made up of 14 amino acids. The V gene lost 4 bases and the J gene lost 1 base, with 10 bases spanning the gap. Germline V gene data show CDR1 as SGHKS and CDR2 as YYEKEE (reference sequence). CDR3 DNA sequence: TGTGCCAGCAGCATAGGACATCGCACAGATACGCAGTATTTT. Protein: CASSIGHRTDTQYF.

CDR3 DNA: TGTGCCAGCAGCTCAGATAGCTGGCAGGGATTGCATTTT. This codes for CASSSDSWQGLHF. J is TRBJ1-5 and V is TRBV7-9; a possible D gene is TRBD1 (5 bases). This CDR3 contains 13 residues. V lost 4 bases and J lost 15, with 19 bases in between. Germline-derived CDR1 and CDR2 are SEHNR and FQNEAQ (reference sequence).

This clone was detected only a few times. This chain joins TRBV6-1 and TRBJ1-4, with 7 bases matching TRBD1. V shed 5 bases, J shed 11 bases, and the junction held 2 bases outside the gene matches. Germline V lookup: CDR1 MNHNS, CDR2 SASEGT. This CDR3 region has 11 residues. CDR3 nucleotides: TGTGCCAGCAGTTCAGGGGGGAAACTGTTTTTT. Its translation is CASSSGGKLFF.

The chain is built from TRBV6-1 and TRBJ2-3, with 10 positions matching TRBD1. In germline, CDR1 is MNHNS, CDR2 SASEGT. V trimming: 3 bases; J trimming: 2 bases; junction bases outside the gene matches: 5. The CDR3 is 16 amino acids. CDR3 nucleotide sequence: TGTGCCAGCAGTGAGCGACAGGGGGCGACCACAGATACGCAGTATTTT. Translation: CASSERQGATTDTQYF.

This clone was counted a few times. Germline is not matched at one junction end, which may reflect a read error. CDR3 sequence reads: CASSLAGGLWGTDTQYF. The CDR3 DNA sequence: TGTGCCAGCAGTCTAGCGGGGGGGCTTTGGGGCACAGATACGCAGTATTTT. The V call is TRBV10-3, the J call TRBJ2-3; 12 bases are a match to TRBD2. CDR1 and CDR2 from the germline V gene are ENHRY and SYGVKD. This CDR3 spans 17 amino acids.

CDR3 in amino acids: CASTTGQNFYNEQFF. DNA for the CDR3: TGTGCCAGTACAACGGGACAGAATTTTTACAATGAGCAGTTCTTC. The chain is built from TRBV19 and TRBJ2-1, with 7 bases lining up with TRBD1. V lost 7 bases and J lost 4; bases outside the gene matches: 10. Germline loops: CDR1 LNHDA, CDR2 SQIVND (reference sequence). This CDR3 has 15 amino acids.

CDR3 region: CASTKQGSSSYEQYF. For the CDR3, the DNA is TGTGCCAGCACCAAACAGGGCTCGAGCTCCTACGAGCAGTACTTC. The chain employs TRBV6-5 and TRBJ2-5, with D possibly matching TRBD1 (6 bases). Gene TRBJ2-7 matches the end of the DNA better, so the J call may be wrong. CDR1 is MNHEY, CDR2 SVGAGI, per germline. This CDR3 region has 15 residues.

The rearrangement uses TRBV2 and TRBJ1-4; D is possibly TRBD1 (5 bases). Germline assignment: CDR1 SNHLY and CDR2 FYNNEI. V was cut by 10 bases and J by 3 bases, with 15 bases left in between. The CDR3 loop spans 14 amino acids. The CDR3 is CATEVGGPNEKLFF. Written as DNA, the CDR3 is TGTGCCACCGAAGTCGGGGGACCTAATGAAAAACTGTTTTTT.

This rearrangement joins TRBV29-1 to TRBJ2-5; D is possibly TRBD2 (6 bases). The ends were cut back, 7 bases at V and 5 bases at J, with 17 bases in the middle. The CDR3 sequence is 13 residues long. Germline V gene lookup returns CDR1 SQVTM and CDR2 ANQGSEA. The CDR3 nucleotides are TGCAGCGCTGATGGAGGGGTGTTGGAGACCCAGTACTTC. Its translation: CSADGGVLETQYF.

This clone was detected only a few times. The CDR3 DNA reads TGTGCCAGCAGCGATGCCCGGACAGGGTTCTCCGGGGAGCTGTTTTTT. Amino acid sequence: CASSDARTGFSGELFF. The V and J genes are TRBV9 and TRBJ2-2; 8 nucleotides match TRBD1. Germline assignment: CDR1 SGDLS and CDR2 YYNGEE. The trim removed 3 bases at V and 6 bases at J, leaving 10 bases unmatched. The CDR3 has 16 residues.

The V gene is TRBV28, the J gene TRBJ2-5, with D possibly TRBD1 on 5 matching bases. CDR1 and CDR2 from the germline V gene are MDHEN and SYDVKM. V lost 5 bases, J lost 2 bases, and 9 bases lay in between. The CDR3 has 13 amino acids. The CDR3 spells CASSVSGQETQYF. In nucleotides, the CDR3 is TGTGCCAGCAGTGTTTCAGGGCAAGAGACCCAGTACTTC. Complete variable domain (other parts from reference TRBV28 and TRBJ2-5): DVKVTQSSRYLVKRTGEKVFLECVQDMDHENMFWYRQDPGLGLRLIYFSYDVKMKEKGDIPEGYSVSREKKERFSLILESASTNQTSMYLCASSVSGQETQYFGPGTRLLVL.

This chain joins TRBV29-1 and TRBJ2-1; 8 positions match TRBD2. The V gene end was trimmed by 3 bases and the J gene end by 6 bases; junction bases not matched to a gene: 10. This CDR3 is built from 15 residues. Per the germline V gene, CDR1 is SQVTM and CDR2 is ANQGSEA. The CDR3 loop reads CSVDLVPSGFNEQFF. CDR3 sequence (DNA): TGCAGCGTTGACTTGGTGCCTAGCGGGTTCAATGAGCAGTTCTTC.

This chain links TRBV28 with TRBJ2-5, with D perhaps TRBD2 (7 bases). The CDR3 consists of 14 residues. Germline values: CDR1 MDHEN, CDR2 SYDVKM. V lost 8 bases, J lost 5 bases, and 18 bases lay in between. The CDR3 DNA follows: TGTGCCAGCGTTAAGGGGGGGGCCGGGGAGACCCAGTACTTC. Encoded protein: CASVKGGAGETQYF.

The chain recombines TRBV10-3 with TRBJ2-5; TRBD2 matches 7 bases. The CDR3 consists of 15 residues. CDR1 and CDR2 (germline): ENHRY, SYGVKD. J gave up 2 bases and V 4 bases, and 7 bases lay outside the gene matches. In DNA form, the CDR3 reads TGTGCCATCAGTGGTTTAGCGGGCGCTCAAGAGACCCAGTACTTC. It yields the protein CAISGLAGAQETQYF.

The chain joins TRBV28 to TRBJ2-2; 8 bases line up with TRBD1. CDR1 and CDR2 (germline): MDHEN, SYDVKM. CDR3 length: 12 amino acids. The CDR3 loop is CGTGRLGGELFF. CDR3 bases: TGTGGGACAGGGAGGCTTGGTGGGGAGCTGTTTTTT. Supplemented by reference TRBV28 and TRBJ2-2, the full variable domain reads DVKVTQSSRYLVKRTGEKVFLECVQDMDHENMFWYRQDPGLGLRLIYFSYDVKMKEKGDIPEGYSVSREKKERFSLILESASTNQTSMYLCGTGRLGGELFFGEGSRLTVL.

V gene TRBV15 combines with J gene TRBJ2-1; no clear D gene. Per the germline V gene, CDR1 is LNHNV and CDR2 is YYDKDF (reference sequence). V lost 2 bases, J lost 0 bases, and 11 bases lay in between. CDR3 size: 16 residues. CDR3 region: CATSRRRQLSYNEQFF. The CDR3 DNA follows: TGTGCCACCAGCAGACGGCGACAACTCTCCTACAATGAGCAGTTCTTC.

The CDR3 loop is CASSTSGGAWQFF. CDR3 nucleotides: TGTGCCAGTAGTACTAGCGGGGGGGCATGGCAGTTCTTC. The chain carries TRBV19 and TRBJ2-1; 12 bases are a match to TRBD2. V lost 4 bases, J lost 12 bases, and 4 bases stayed unmatched. The CDR3 has 13 amino acids. Germline loops: CDR1 LNHDA, CDR2 SQIVND (reference sequence).

CDR3 residues: CASSHQLVDEQYF. CDR3 coding DNA: TGTGCCAGCAGCCACCAACTAGTGGACGAGCAGTACTTC. This sequence joins TRBV4-2 and TRBJ2-7; D possibly corresponds to TRBD2 (5 bases). The CDR3 has 13 residues. Trimming took off 3 bases at V and 5 bases at J, with 11 bases between the two ends. The germline CDR1 and CDR2 sequences are LGHNA and YNFKEQ.

The rearrangement uses TRBV5-1 and TRBJ1-3; D gene ambiguous. This CDR3 has 12 residues. Trimming stripped 4 bases from V and 7 bases from J, with 9 bases between. The germline V gene encodes CDR1 SGHRS and CDR2 YFSETQ. The CDR3 bases are TGCGCCAGCAGCCCCCCGAGCAACACCATATATTTT. It codes for CASSPPSNTIYF.

The chain joins TRBV19 to TRBJ1-1; tentatively, D is TRBD1 (5 bases). The germline V gene encodes CDR1 LNHDA and CDR2 SQIVND (reference sequence). This CDR3 is built from 16 residues. V was cut by 7 bases and J by 1 base, with 19 bases left in between. CDR3 coding DNA: TGTGCCAGTATCTCTAGGGCGGGGGTTGCGAACACTGAAGCTTTCTTT. It codes for CASISRAGVANTEAFF.

This chain connects TRBV7-9 to TRBJ1-1; D possibly corresponds to TRBD1 (6 bases). The CDR3 is 13 amino acids. The germline CDR1 and CDR2 sequences are SEHNR and FQNEAQ (reference sequence). Trimming shortened V by 5 bases and J by 4 bases, and 11 bases separated the two germline ends. As DNA, the CDR3 is TGTGCCAGCAGCCCTGGACAGACCACTGAAGCTTTCTTT. Amino acids: CASSPGQTTEAFF.

J is TRBJ2-7 and V is TRBV4-1; 9 bases line up with TRBD1. This CDR3 is 15 amino acids long. Germline V CDR1 and CDR2: MGHRA, YSYEKL. V shed 1 base, J shed 6 bases, and the junction held 7 bases outside the gene matches. The CDR3 is CASSQGPGQGSEQYF. The CDR3 region has the DNA TGCGCCAGCAGCCAAGGACCGGGACAGGGATCCGAGCAGTACTTC.

CDR3 protein: CASSEIGQMNTEAFF. The CDR3 bases are TGTGCCAGCAGTGAAATCGGACAGATGAACACTGAAGCTTTCTTT. The chain employs TRBV6-1 and TRBJ1-1; tentatively, D is TRBD1 (6 bases). Germline loops: CDR1 MNHNS, CDR2 SASEGT. CDR3 size: 15 residues. The ends were cut back, 2 bases at V and 0 bases at J, with 10 bases in the middle.

V usage is TRBV28 and J usage is TRBJ2-5, with TRBD1 matching over 9 bases. The J call may be in error: the DNA end matches TRBJ2-7 better. Germline V gene sequence: CDR1 MDHEN, CDR2 SYDVKM. This CDR3 has 15 residues. The CDR3, as DNA: TGTGCCAGCAGTACACGGACAGGGGTCTCCTACGAGCAGTACTTC. Translating it yields CASSTRTGVSYEQYF.